The clone carrying this T cell receptor (beta chain) was detected only once. No antigen is known for it. Lysates of CMV-infected fibroblasts at 9 to 10 ug/mL stimulated these cells. Sorted nonresponding memory CD4+ T cells were CD40L-negative, CD69-negative, CD45RO-high. Inclusion required CMV-positive serology and CD4+ counts above 400 cells/uL. Anti-CD28/CD49d costimulation, CD40-blocking antibody and enfuvirtide were given to CD8-depleted PBMCs for about 19 hours. The sample comes from a study of persistence of HIV-infected CD4 T cells. Whole-study results and caveats: Antigen-responding cells were enriched for degenerate expanded CDR3beta sequences.

V shed 6 bases, J shed 4 bases, and the junction held 6 bases outside the gene matches. The CDR3 runs to 14 residues. CDR1 is MNHEY, CDR2 SMNVEV, per germline (reference sequence). The libraries were made with immunoSEQ version 4 in survey mode. The table came from immunoSEQ multiplex PCR; TCRdb's copy has only in-frame clones and leaves some out. Of 37,000 or so clones in the sample, around 80% are singletons; the top ten hold 1.6%. The rearrangement joins TRBV27 to TRBJ2-3; TRBD1 matches at 8 bases. This receptor was taken from an adult man with HIV who was CMV-seropositive. The input for sequencing was CD4+ T cells sorted from PBMCs after roughly 18-hour stimulation, taken from a patient who received antiretroviral therapy. CDR3 residues: CASSPRGRPDTQYF. The CDR3, as DNA: TGTGCCAGCAGCCCCAGGGGGCGCCCAGATACGCAGTATTTT.